This TCR beta chain is drawn from a study of OX40 agonist ivuxolimab in advanced cancers. Notes on the research overall: The costimulatory receptor OX40 (CD134) was targeted by ivuxolimab, a fully human IgG2 agonistic monoclonal antibody. Intravenous ivuxolimab was administered to patients every 2 weeks at six dose levels: 0.01, 0.1, 0.3, 1.5, 3 and 10 mg/kg. Among the approximately 50 dose-escalation patients, about 20 had hepatocellular carcinoma, roughly 15 melanoma, 9 renal cell carcinoma and 9 head and neck cancer. A male proportion of 82.7% and a mean age of about 60 years, ranging from roughly 20 to 80, were recorded for the dose-escalation cohort. Prior anti-PD-1, anti-PD-L1 or anti-CTLA-4 therapy was permitted, and checkpoint inhibitors had been received by 30% to 40% of dose-escalation patients. Partial responses were achieved by three dose-escalation patients, of whom one had hepatocellular carcinoma and two had cutaneous melanoma. The purpose of peripheral TCRbeta sequencing was to test whether ivuxolimab changed TCR sequence diversity and led to clonal T-cell expansion. The paper describes the monotherapy dose-escalation part (N of about 47 patients) of the phase I trial of ivuxolimab. Findings and caveats that apply to the study as a whole: The antigen specificity of the peripheral T cells that underwent clonal expansion was not determined. Partial responders in the 0.1-3.0 mg/kg groups had among the lowest normalized peripheral clonal expansion, especially among CD8+ T cells. Low levels of normalized T-cell clonal expansion were also shown by some nonresponding patients. At doses of 0.1 to 3.0 mg/kg, clonal expansion of both CD4+ and CD8+ T cells in blood was seen between baseline and week 6. On average, CD8+ T cells showed more expanded clones than CD4+ T cells after ivuxolimab.

As to this clone: The target of this receptor is not known. No much larger clonotype is one base removed from it; base qualities were not supplied.

The CDR3 goes from the cysteine to the phenylalanine over 15 residues. The retained sequence is limited to the CDR3, 45 bases, with the frame set at the first base. From the germline V gene, CDR1 is MNHEY and CDR2 is SVGAGI. The germline ends are 11 bases apart after V is trimmed by 0 bases and J by 6 bases. Genomic DNA was isolated from the sorted cells so that the TCRbeta CDR3 region could be sequenced. The immunoSEQ Assay was used for sequencing of TCRbeta CDR3 regions. Imported from immuneACCESS, the table was reduced by TCRdb to in-frame sequences with V and J called. These copies leave out some clones; in studies compared against another copy, an unresolved V gene accounts for under half, and the cause of the remainder is not known. This sample lists roughly 55,000 clones; around 80% were detected once. 4% to 5% of the sample is taken by the ten largest. The trial excluded patients who had a history of autoimmune disease or were on systemic immunosuppression. In every dose cohort, peripheral blood was drawn for TCR sequencing at baseline, cycle 4 day 1, and cycle 7 day 1. Samples were obtained from an open-label, multicenter, first-in-human phase I dose-escalation trial of ivuxolimab. Adults with locally advanced or metastatic head and neck squamous cell, hepatocellular, melanoma or renal cell carcinoma were enrolled in the trial. Before TCR sequencing, CD4+ and CD8+ T cells were separately sorted from peripheral blood.

The sample consisted of CD4+ or CD8+ T cells sorted from blood, taken in a trial of the OX40 agonist ivuxolimab. The chain is assembled from TRBV6-5 and TRBJ2-2; confidence is insufficient to name the D gene. The receptor comes from an adult with an advanced solid tumor such as melanoma, head and neck, liver or kidney cancer. For the CDR3, the sequence is CASSYSLGKAGELFF. The DNA reads TGTGCCAGCAGTTACTCTCTCGGAAAAGCCGGGGAGCTGTTTTTT.